This T cell receptor (beta chain) stems from a study of cytomegalovirus exposure and HLA in healthy donors. Use of 60 Vbeta and 13 Jbeta primers characterized the PCR. Using immunoSEQ multiplex PCR, the repertoire was profiled, and TCRdb retains in-frame clones only, with some absent. The profile covers 170,000 or so clones, with roughly 80% appearing a single time and around 7% taken by the ten largest. The receptor comes from a man aged 30-40 years in good health and CMV-seropositive. Sequencing used PBMCs.

DNA for the CDR3: TGTGCCAGCAGCTTAGTTAGGGGGGGATTCTACGAGCAGTACTTC. This codes for CASSLVRGGFYEQYF. The J gene is TRBJ2-7, the V gene TRBV7-9, with a possible D match to TRBD2 (7 bases). V was clipped by 1 base and J by 3 bases, with 13 bases between them. This CDR3 has 15 residues. Germline CDR1 and CDR2: SEHNR and FQNEAQ (reference sequence).